This T cell receptor beta chain derives from a study of blood T cells in healthy people across ages. Sample-barcoded 5' priming and a J-beta primer mix drove a second PCR of about 6 to 12 cycles. A tag from a template-switch adaptor with 12 random nucleotides marked each cDNA molecule. No fewer than 3 million CDR3-containing paired-end reads came from each sample. TCRdb analysed the 5' RACE reads with MiXCR anew, one entry per CDR3 protein. Here the sample spans roughly 1,300,000 distinct CDR3 sequences, 59% being singletons. Sequenced: blood. The sequence was collected from a man between 18 and 29 years old in good health.

The CDR3 loop is CASSLAGQFYNEQFF. DNA of the CDR3: TGCGCCAGCAGCTTGGCGGGACAGTTTTACAATGAGCAGTTCTTC. This sequence joins TRBV5-1 and TRBJ2-1, with 7 bases aligning to TRBD1. The germline V gene encodes CDR1 SGHRS and CDR2 YFSETQ. There are 15 residues in the CDR3. The J segment lost 4 bases and the V segment lost 0 bases, leaving 4 bases of the junction unmatched.